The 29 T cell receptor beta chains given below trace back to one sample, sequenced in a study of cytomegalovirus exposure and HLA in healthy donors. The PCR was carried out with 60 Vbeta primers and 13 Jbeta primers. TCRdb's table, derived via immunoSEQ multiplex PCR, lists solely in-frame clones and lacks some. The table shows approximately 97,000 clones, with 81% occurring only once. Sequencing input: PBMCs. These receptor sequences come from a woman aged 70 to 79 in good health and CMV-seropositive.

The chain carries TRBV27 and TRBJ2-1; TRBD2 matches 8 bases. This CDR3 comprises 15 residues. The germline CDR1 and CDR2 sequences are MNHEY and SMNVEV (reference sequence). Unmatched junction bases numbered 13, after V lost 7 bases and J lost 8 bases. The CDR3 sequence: CASNTLGLARHEQFF. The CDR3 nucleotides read TGTGCCAGCAATACACTCGGACTAGCACGCCATGAGCAGTTCTTC.

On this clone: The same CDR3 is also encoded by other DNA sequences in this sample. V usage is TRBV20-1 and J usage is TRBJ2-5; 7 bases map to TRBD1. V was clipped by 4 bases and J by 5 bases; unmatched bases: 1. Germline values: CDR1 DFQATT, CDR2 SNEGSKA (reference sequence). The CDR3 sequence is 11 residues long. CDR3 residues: CSANRGETQYF. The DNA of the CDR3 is TGCAGTGCTAACAGGGGTGAGACCCAGTACTTC.

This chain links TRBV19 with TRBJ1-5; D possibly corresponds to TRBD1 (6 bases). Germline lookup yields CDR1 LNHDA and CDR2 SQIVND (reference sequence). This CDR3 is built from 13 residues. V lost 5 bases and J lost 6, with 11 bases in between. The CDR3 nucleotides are TGTGCCAGTAGTGGAACAGGGCCTCAGCCCCAGCATTTT. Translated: CASSGTGPQPQHF.

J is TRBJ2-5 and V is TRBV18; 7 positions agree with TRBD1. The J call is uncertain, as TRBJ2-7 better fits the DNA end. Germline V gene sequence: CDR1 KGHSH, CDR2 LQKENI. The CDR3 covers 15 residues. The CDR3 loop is CASSPGTANSYEQYF. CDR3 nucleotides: TGTGCCAGCTCACCCGGGACAGCGAACTCCTACGAGCAGTACTTC.

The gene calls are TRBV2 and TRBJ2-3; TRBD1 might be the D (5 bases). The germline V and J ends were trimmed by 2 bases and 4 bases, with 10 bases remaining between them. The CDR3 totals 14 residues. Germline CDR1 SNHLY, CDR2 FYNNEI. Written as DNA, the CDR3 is TGTGCCAGCAGTGAAAGCACAGGTGCAGATACGCAGTATTTT. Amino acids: CASSESTGADTQYF.

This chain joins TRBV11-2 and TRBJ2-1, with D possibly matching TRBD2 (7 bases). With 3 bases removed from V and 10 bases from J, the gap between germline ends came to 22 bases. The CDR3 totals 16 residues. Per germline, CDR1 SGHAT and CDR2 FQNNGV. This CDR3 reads CASSFDAGARGGEQFF. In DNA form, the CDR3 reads TGTGCCAGCAGCTTTGACGCGGGGGCCCGTGGGGGCGAGCAGTTCTTC.

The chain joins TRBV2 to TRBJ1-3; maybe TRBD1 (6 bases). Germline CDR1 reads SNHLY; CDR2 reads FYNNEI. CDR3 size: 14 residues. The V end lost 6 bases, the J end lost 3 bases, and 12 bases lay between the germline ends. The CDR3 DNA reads TGTGCCAGCAGCCTCGACAGGAATGGAAACACCATATATTTT. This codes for CASSLDRNGNTIYF.

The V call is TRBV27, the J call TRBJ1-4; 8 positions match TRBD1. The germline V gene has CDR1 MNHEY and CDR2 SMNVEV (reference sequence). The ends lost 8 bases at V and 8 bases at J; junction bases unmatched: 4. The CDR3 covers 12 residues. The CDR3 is CASPQGGEKLFF. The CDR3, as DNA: TGTGCCAGCCCACAGGGGGGAGAAAAACTGTTTTTT.

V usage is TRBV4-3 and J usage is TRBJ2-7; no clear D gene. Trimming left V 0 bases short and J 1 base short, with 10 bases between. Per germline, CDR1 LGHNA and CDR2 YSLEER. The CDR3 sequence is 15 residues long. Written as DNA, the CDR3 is TGCGCCAGCAGCCAAGAGGAGACTGAGTCCTACGAGCAGTACTTC. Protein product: CASSQEETESYEQYF.

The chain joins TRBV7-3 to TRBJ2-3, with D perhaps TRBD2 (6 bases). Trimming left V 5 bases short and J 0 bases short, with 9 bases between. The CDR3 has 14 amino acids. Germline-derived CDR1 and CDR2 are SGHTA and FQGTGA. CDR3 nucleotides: TGTGCCAGCAGCATCGGGACTAGCACAGATACGCAGTATTTT. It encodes CASSIGTSTDTQYF. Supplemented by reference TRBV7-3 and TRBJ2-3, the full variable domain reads GAGVSQTPSNKVTEKGKYVELRCDPISGHTALYWYRQSLGQGPEFLIYFQGTGAADDSGLPNDRFFAVRPEGSVSTLKIQRTERGDSAVYLCASSIGTSTDTQYFGPGTRLTVL.

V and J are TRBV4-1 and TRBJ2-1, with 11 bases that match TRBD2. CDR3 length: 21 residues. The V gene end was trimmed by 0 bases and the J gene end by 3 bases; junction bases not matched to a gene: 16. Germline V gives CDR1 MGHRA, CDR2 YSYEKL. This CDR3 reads CASSQDPPLAGGSVGYNEQFF. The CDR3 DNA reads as TGCGCCAGCAGCCAAGACCCCCCTCTAGCGGGAGGTTCTGTAGGCTACAATGAGCAGTTCTTC.

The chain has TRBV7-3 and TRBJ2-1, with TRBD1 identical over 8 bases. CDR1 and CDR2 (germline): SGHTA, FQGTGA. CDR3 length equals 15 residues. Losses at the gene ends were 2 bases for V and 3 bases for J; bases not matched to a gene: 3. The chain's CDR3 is CASSLDRGYYNEQFF. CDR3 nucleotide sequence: TGTGCCAGCAGCTTAGACAGGGGCTACTACAATGAGCAGTTCTTC.

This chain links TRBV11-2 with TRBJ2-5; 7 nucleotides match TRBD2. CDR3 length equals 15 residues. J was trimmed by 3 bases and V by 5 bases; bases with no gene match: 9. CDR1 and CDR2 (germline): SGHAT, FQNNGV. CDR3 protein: CASSPYGGREETQYF. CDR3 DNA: TGTGCCAGCAGCCCCTACGGCGGGAGAGAAGAGACCCAGTACTTC.

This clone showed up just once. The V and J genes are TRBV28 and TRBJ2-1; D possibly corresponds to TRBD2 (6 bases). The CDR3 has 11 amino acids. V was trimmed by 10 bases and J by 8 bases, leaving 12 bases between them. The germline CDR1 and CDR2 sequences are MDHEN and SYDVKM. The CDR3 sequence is CATTGVDEQFF. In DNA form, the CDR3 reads TGTGCCACGACGGGGGTGGATGAGCAGTTCTTC. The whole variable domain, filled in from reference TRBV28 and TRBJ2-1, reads DVKVTQSSRYLVKRTGEKVFLECVQDMDHENMFWYRQDPGLGLRLIYFSYDVKMKEKGDIPEGYSVSREKKERFSLILESASTNQTSMYLCATTGVDEQFFGPGTRLTVL.

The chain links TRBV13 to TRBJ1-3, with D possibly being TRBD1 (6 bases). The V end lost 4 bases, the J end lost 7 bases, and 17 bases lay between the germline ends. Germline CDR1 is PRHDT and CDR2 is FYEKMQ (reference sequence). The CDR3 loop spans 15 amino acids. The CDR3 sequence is CASSSQGSSRNTIYF. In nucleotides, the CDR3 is TGTGCCAGCAGCTCCCAGGGGAGTTCAAGGAACACCATATATTTT.

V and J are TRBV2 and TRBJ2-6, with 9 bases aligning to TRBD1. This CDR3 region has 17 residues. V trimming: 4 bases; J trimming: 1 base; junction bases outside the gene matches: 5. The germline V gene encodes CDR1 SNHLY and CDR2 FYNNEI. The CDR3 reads CASSVGQGKSGANVLTF. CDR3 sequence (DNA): TGTGCCAGCAGTGTGGGACAGGGAAAGTCTGGGGCCAACGTCCTGACTTTC.

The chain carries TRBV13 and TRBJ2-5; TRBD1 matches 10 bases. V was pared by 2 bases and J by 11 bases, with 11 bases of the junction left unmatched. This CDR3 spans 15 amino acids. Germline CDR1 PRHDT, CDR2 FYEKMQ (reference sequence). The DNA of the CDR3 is TGTGCCAGCAGCTTAAGACAGGGGGCGCTTTGGGAGCAGTACTTC. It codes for CASSLRQGALWEQYF.

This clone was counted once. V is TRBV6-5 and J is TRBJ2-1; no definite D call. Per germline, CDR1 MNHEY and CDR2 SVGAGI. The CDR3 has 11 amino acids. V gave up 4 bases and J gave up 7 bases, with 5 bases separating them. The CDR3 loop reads CASSLQNEQFF. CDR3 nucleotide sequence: TGTGCCAGCAGTTTACAAAATGAGCAGTTCTTC.

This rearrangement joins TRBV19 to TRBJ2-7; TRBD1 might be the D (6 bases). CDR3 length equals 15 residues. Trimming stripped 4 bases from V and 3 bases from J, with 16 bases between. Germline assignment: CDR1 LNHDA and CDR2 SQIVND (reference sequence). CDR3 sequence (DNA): TGTGCCAGTAGTACCACTACAGGGCAGAGCTACGAGCAGTACTTC. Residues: CASSTTTGQSYEQYF.

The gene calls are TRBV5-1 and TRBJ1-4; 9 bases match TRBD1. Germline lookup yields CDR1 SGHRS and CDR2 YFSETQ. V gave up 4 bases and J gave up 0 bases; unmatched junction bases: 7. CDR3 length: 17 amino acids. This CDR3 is CASSLGTGPATNEKLFF. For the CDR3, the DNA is TGCGCCAGCAGCCTCGGGACAGGGCCTGCAACTAATGAAAAACTGTTTTTT.

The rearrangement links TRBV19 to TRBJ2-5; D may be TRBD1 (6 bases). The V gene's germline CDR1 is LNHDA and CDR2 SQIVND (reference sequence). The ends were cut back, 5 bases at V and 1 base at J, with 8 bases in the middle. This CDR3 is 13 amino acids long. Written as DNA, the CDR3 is TGTGCCAGTAGTCGGGACACCCAAGAGACCCAGTACTTC. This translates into CASSRDTQETQYF.

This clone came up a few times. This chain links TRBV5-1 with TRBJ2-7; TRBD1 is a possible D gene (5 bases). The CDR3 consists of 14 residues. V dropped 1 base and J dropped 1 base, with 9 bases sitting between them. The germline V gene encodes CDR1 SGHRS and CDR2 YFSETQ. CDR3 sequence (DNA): TGCGCCAGCAGCTTGATGACAGATTCCTACGAGCAGTACTTC. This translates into CASSLMTDSYEQYF.

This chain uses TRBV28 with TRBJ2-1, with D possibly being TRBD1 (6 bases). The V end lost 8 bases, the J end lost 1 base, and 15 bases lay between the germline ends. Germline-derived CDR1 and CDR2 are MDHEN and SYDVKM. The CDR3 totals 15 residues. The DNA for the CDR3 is TGTGCCAGCCCTGACAGGTCCGGGTCCTACAATGAGCAGTTCTTC. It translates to CASPDRSGSYNEQFF.

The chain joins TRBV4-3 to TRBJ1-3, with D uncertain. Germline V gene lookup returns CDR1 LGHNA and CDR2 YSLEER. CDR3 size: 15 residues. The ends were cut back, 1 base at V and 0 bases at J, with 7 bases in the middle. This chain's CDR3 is CASSQGPISGNTIYF. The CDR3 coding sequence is TGCGCCAGCAGCCAAGGGCCGATCTCTGGAAACACCATATATTTT.

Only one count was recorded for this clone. CDR3 sequence reads: CASGVEAGYGYTF. The CDR3 DNA is TGTGCCTCCGGAGTAGAGGCCGGCTATGGCTACACCTTC. The chain links TRBV30 to TRBJ1-2; unclear D gene. Germline-derived CDR1 and CDR2 are GTSNPN and SVGIG (reference sequence). V lost 7 bases and J lost 4, with 16 bases in between. The CDR3 totals 13 residues.

CDR3 bases: TGTGCCAGCAGTTTGGCGCCGTACAGGGGGAACACTGAAGCTTTCTTT. Translation gives CASSLAPYRGNTEAFF. This chain uses TRBV28 with TRBJ1-1; TRBD1 agrees at 7 bases. J was trimmed by 1 base and V by 3 bases; bases with no gene match: 8. The CDR3 length is 16 residues. The germline CDR1 and CDR2 sequences are MDHEN and SYDVKM.

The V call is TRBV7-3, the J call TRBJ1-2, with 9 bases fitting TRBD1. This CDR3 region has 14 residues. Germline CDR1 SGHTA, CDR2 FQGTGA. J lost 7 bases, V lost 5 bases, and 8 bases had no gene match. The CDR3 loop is CASSRDRDGGGYTF. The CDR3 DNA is TGTGCCAGCAGCCGGGACAGGGACGGGGGTGGCTACACCTTC.

The CDR3 region has the DNA TGTGCCAGCAGCTGGGCCGGGGGGGCGGTAGACTACAATGAGCAGTTCTTC. It is translated as CASSWAGGAVDYNEQFF. The chain uses TRBV5-6 and TRBJ2-1, with 8 bases fitting TRBD2. This CDR3 contains 17 residues. V shed 3 bases and J 3 bases; nucleotides not matched to a gene: 11. Germline loops: CDR1 SGHDT, CDR2 YYEEEE.

Here the CDR3 DNA reads TGTGCCAGCAGCTCCTCGACAGGCCCGCCAAGGGAGCAGTACTTC. Amino acids: CASSSSTGPPREQYF. The chain combines TRBV7-9 with TRBJ2-7, with D perhaps matching TRBD1 (6 bases). V was shortened by 4 bases and J by 7 bases, with 20 bases between the two germline ends. The CDR3 runs to 15 residues. Germline values: CDR1 SEHNR, CDR2 FQNEAQ (reference sequence).